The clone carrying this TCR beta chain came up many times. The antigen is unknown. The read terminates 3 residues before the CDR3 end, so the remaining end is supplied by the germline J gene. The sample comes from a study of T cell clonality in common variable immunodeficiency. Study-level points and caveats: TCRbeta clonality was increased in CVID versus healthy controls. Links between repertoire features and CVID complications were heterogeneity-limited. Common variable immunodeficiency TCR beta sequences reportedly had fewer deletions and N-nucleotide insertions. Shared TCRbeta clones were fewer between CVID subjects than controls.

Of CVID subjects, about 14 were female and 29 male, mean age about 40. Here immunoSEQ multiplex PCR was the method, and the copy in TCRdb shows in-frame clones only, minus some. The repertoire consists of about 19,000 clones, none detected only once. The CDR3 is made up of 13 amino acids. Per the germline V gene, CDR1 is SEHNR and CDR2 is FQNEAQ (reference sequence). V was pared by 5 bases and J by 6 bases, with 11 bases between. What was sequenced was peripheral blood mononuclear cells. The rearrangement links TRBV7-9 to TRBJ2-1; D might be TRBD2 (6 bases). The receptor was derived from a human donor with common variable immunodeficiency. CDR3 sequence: CASSATGGNEQFF. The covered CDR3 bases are TGTGCCAGCAGCGCCACCGGGGGCAATGAG. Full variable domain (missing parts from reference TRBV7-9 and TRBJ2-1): DTGVSQNPRHKITKRGQNVTFRCDPISEHNRLYWYRQTLGQGPEFLTYFQNEAQLEKSRLLSDRFSAERPKGSFSTLEIQRTEQGDSAMYLCASSATGGNEQFFGPGTRLTVL.